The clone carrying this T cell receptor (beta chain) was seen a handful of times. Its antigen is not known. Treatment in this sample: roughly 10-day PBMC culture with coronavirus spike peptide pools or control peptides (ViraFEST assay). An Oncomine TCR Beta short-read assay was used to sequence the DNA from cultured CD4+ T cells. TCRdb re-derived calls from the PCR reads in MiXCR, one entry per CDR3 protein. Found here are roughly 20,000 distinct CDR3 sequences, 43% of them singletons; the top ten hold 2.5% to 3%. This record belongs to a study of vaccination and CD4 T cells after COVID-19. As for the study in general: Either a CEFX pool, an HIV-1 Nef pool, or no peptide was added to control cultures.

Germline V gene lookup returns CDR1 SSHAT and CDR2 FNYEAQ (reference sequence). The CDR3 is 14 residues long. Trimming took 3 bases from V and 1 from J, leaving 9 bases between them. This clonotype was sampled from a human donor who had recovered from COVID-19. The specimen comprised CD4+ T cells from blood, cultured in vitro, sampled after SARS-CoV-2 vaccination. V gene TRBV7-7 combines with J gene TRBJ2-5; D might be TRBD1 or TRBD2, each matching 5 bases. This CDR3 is CASSLGTGQETQYF. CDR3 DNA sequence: TGTGCCAGCAGCTTGGGGACGGGCCAAGAGACCCAGTACTTC.